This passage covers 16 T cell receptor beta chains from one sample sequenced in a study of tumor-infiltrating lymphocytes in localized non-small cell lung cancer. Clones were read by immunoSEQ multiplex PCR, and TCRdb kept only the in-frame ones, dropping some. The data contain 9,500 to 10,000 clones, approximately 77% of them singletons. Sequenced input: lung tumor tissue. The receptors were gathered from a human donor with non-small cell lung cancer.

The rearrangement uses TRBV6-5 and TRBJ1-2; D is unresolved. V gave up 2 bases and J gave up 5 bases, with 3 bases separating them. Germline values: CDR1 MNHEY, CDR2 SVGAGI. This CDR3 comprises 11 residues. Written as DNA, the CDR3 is TGTGCCAGCAGTTACGGATATGGCTACACCTTC. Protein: CASSYGYGYTF.

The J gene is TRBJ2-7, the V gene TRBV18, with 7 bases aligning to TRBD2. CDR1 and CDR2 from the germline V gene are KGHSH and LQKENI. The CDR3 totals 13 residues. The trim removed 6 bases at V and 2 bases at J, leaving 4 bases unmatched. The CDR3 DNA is TGTGCCAGCTCCCCGAGCGGGACCTACGAGCAGTACTTC. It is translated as CASSPSGTYEQYF.

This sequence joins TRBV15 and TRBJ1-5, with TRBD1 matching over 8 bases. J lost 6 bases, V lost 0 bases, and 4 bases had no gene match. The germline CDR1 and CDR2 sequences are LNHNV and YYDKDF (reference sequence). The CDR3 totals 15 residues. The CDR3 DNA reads TGTGCCACCAGCAGAGATGCGACAGGGGCTCAGCCCCAGCATTTT. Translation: CATSRDATGAQPQHF. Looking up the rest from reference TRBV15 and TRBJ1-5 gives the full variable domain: DAMVIQNPRYQVTQFGKPVTLSCSQTLNHNVMYWYQQKSSQAPKLLFHYYDKDFNNEADTPDNFQSRRPNTSFCFLDIRSPGLGDTAMYLCATSRDATGAQPQHFGDGTRLSIL.

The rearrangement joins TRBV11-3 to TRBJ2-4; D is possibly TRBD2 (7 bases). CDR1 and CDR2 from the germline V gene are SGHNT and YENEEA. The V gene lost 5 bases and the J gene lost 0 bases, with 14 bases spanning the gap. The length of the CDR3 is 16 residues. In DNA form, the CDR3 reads TGTGCCAGCAGCCCGGGGGGACATCTAGCCAAAAACATTCAGTACTTC. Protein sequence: CASSPGGHLAKNIQYF.

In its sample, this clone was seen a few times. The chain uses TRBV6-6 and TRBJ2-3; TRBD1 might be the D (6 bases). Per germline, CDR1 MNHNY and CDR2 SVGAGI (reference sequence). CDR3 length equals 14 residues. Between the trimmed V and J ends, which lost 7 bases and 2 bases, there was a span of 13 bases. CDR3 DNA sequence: TGTGCCAGCAACAGGGACGGAAACACAGATACGCAGTATTTT. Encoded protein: CASNRDGNTDTQYF.

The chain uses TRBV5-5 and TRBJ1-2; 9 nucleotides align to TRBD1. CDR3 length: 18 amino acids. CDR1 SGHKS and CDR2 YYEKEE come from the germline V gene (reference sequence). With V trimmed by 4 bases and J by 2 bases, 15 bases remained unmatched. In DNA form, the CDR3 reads TGTGCCAGCAGCCTACATACGGGACAGGGACGGTCAAACTATGGCTACACCTTC. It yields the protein CASSLHTGQGRSNYGYTF.

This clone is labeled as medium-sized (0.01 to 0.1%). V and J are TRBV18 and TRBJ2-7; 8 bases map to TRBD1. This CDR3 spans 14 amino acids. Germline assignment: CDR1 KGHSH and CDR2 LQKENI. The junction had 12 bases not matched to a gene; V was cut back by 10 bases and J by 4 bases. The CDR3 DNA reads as TGTGCCACTTCAAGGACAGGGTGGAGGTACGAGCAGTACTTC. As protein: CATSRTGWRYEQYF.

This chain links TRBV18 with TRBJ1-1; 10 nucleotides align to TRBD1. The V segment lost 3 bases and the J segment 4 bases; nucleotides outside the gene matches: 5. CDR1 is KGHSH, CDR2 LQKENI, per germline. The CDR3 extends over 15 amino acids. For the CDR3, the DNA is TGTGCCAGCTCACCTCGACAGGGGGCGATCACTGAAGCTTTCTTT. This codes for CASSPRQGAITEAFF.

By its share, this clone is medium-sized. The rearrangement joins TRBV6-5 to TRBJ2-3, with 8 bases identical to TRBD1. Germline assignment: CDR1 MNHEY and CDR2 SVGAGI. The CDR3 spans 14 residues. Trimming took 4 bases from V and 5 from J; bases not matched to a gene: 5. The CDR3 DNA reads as TGTGCCAGCAGTTCAAGGACAGGGTTAGATACGCAGTATTTT. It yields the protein CASSSRTGLDTQYF.

As DNA, the CDR3 is TGTGCCAGCAGCTTCCCTCGCCCGAGGAGCTCCTACGAGCAGTACTTC. It specifies CASSFPRPRSSYEQYF. This chain connects TRBV5-6 to TRBJ2-7, with D unresolved. The V end was cut by 2 bases, the J end by 0 bases, with 15 bases between. Looked up from germline, CDR1 is SGHDT and CDR2 is YYEEEE. There are 16 residues in the CDR3. Drawing the rest from reference TRBV5-6 and TRBJ2-7, the complete variable domain is DAGVTQSPTHLIKTRGQQVTLRCSPKSGHDTVSWYQQALGQGPQFIFQYYEEEERQRGNFPDRFSGHQFPNYSSELNVNALLLGDSALYLCASSFPRPRSSYEQYFGPGTRLTVT.

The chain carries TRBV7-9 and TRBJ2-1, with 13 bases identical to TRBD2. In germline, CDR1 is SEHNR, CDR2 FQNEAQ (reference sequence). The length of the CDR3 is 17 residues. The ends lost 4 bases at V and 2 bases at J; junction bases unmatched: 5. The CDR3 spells CASSSGLAGMAYNEQFF. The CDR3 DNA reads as TGTGCCAGCAGCTCGGGACTAGCGGGGATGGCCTACAATGAGCAGTTCTTC.

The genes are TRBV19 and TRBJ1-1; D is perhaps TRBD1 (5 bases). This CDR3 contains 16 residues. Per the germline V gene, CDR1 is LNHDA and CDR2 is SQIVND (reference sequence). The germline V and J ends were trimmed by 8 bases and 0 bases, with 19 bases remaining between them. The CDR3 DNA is TGTGCCAGTGTCAGGGATCTGCCGTCCCTGAACACTGAAGCTTTCTTT. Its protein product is CASVRDLPSLNTEAFF. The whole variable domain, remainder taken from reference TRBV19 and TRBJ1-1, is DGGITQSPKYLFRKEGQNVTLSCEQNLNHDAMYWYRQDPGQGLRLIYYSQIVNDFQKGDIAEGYSVSREKKESFPLTVTSAQKNPTAFYLCASVRDLPSLNTEAFFGQGTRLTVV.

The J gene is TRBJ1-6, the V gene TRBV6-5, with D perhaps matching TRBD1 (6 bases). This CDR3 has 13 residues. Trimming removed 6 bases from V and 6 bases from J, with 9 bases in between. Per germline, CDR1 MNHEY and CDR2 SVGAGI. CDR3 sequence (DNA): TGTGCCAGCAGACAGGGAGCTAATTCACCCCTCCACTTT. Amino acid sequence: CASRQGANSPLHF.

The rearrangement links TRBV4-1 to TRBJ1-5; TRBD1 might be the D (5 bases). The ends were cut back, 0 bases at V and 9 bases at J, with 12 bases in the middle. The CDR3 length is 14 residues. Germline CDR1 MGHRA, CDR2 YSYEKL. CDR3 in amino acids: CASSQDRQGWPQHF. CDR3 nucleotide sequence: TGCGCCAGCAGCCAAGACCGCCAGGGATGGCCCCAGCATTTT.

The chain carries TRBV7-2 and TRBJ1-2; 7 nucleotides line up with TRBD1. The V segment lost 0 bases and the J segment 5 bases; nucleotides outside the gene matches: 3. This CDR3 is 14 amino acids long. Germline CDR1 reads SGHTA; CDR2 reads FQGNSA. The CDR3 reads CASSLAGTDYGYTF. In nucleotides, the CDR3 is TGTGCCAGCAGCTTAGCAGGGACAGATTATGGCTACACCTTC. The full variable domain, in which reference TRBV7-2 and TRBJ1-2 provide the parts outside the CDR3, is GAGVSQSPSNKVTEKGKDVELRCDPISGHTALYWYRQSLGQGLEFLIYFQGNSAPDKSGLPSDRFSAERTGGSVSTLTIQRTQQEDSAVYLCASSLAGTDYGYTFGSGTRLTVV.

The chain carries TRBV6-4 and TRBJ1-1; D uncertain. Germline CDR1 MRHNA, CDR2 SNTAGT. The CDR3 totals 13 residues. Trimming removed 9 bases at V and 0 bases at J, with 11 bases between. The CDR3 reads CARQALMNTEAFF. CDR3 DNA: TGTGCCAGGCAGGCTTTAATGAACACTGAAGCTTTCTTT.